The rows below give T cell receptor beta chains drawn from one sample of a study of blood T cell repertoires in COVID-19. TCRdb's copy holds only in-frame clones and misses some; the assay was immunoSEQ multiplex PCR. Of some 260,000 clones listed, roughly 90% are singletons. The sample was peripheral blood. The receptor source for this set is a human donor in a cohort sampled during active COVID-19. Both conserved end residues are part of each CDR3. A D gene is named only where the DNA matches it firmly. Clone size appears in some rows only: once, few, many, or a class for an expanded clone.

cdr3_nt: TGTGCCAGCAGCTCCCGGGGTAGCGGCACAGATACGCAGTATTTT
cdr3_aa: CASSSRGSGTDTQYF
j_call: TRBJ2-3
clone_size: NA
v_call: TRBV7-9
d_call: NA

cdr3_nt: TGTGCCAGCAGCCGCCGGGACAGGGATCCGTACGAGCAGTACTTC
cdr3_aa: CASSRRDRDPYEQYF
j_call: TRBJ2-7
clone_size: NA
v_call: TRBV4-2
d_call: TRBD1

cdr3_nt: TGTGCCAGCAGCCAAGGGCGGGGGACTGAAGCTTTCTTT
cdr3_aa: CASSQGRGTEAFF
j_call: TRBJ1-1
clone_size: NA
v_call: TRBV3-1/TRBV3-2
d_call: NA

cdr3_nt: TGTGCCAGCAGCCTTACCTTGGGGTTGGGGGGACACCAAGAGACCCAGTACTTC
cdr3_aa: CASSLTLGLGGHQETQYF
j_call: TRBJ2-5
clone_size: NA
v_call: TRBV3-1/TRBV3-2
d_call: NA

cdr3_nt: TGTGCCAGCAGCTTGGGATCCAGGGGGCTATACGAGCAGTACTTC
cdr3_aa: CASSLGSRGLYEQYF
j_call: TRBJ2-7
clone_size: NA
v_call: TRBV5-8
d_call: TRBD1

cdr3_nt: TGTGCCACCAGTGCCCGGACAGGGGGATTCTATGGCTACACCTTC
cdr3_aa: CATSARTGGFYGYTF
j_call: TRBJ1-2
clone_size: once
v_call: TRBV24-1
d_call: TRBD1

cdr3_nt: TGTGCCAGCAGCTACAGGGGGGATAATTCACCCCTCCACTTT
cdr3_aa: CASSYRGDNSPLHF
j_call: TRBJ1-6
clone_size: NA
v_call: TRBV11-2
d_call: TRBD1

cdr3_nt: TGTGCCACCAGTGGAGTCGGACAGGGGGCGATCTATGGCTACACCTTC
cdr3_aa: CATSGVGQGAIYGYTF
j_call: TRBJ1-2
clone_size: NA
v_call: TRBV24-1
d_call: TRBD1

cdr3_nt: TGCGCCAGCAGCCAAGATCGGGGGACAGGGGGTAGGAAGCAGTACTTC
cdr3_aa: CASSQDRGTGGRKQYF
j_call: TRBJ2-7
clone_size: NA
v_call: TRBV4-3
d_call: TRBD1

cdr3_nt: TGCGCCAGCACCCGACAGAGCAGCACAGATACGCAGTATTTT
cdr3_aa: CASTRQSSTDTQYF
j_call: TRBJ2-3
clone_size: NA
v_call: TRBV5-1
d_call: NA

cdr3_nt: TGTGCCAGCAGCCCAGGGACAGGACTTTTCTACGAGCAGTACTTC
cdr3_aa: CASSPGTGLFYEQYF
j_call: TRBJ2-7
clone_size: NA
v_call: TRBV3-1/TRBV3-2
d_call: TRBD1

cdr3_nt: TGCAGCGCCAAACCGGGACTTCTCCAAGAGACCCAGTACTTC
cdr3_aa: CSAKPGLLQETQYF
j_call: TRBJ2-5
clone_size: NA
v_call: TRBV29-1
d_call: NA

cdr3_nt: TGCGCCAGCAGCCCGATGAGTTTGGGGGGAGCCCCAGGCGAGCAGTACTTC
cdr3_aa: CASSPMSLGGAPGEQYF
j_call: TRBJ2-7
clone_size: NA
v_call: TRBV5-1
d_call: NA

cdr3_nt: TGTGCCAGCAGCTTTTTTCTTTATGGCGGGAGCTCCTACGAGCAGTACTTC
cdr3_aa: CASSFFLYGGSSYEQYF
j_call: TRBJ2-7
clone_size: NA
v_call: TRBV5-4
d_call: TRBD2

cdr3_nt: TGTGCCAGTAGTCCAGGTTCTTACGAGCAGTACTTC
cdr3_aa: CASSPGSYEQYF
j_call: TRBJ2-7
clone_size: NA
v_call: TRBV19
d_call: NA

cdr3_nt: TGCGCCAGCAGCCACTATTTCGACAGGGAGAGGACTGAAGCTTTCTTT
cdr3_aa: CASSHYFDRERTEAFF
j_call: TRBJ1-1
clone_size: NA
v_call: TRBV4-1
d_call: TRBD1

cdr3_nt: TGCGCCAGCAGCCAAAGCAGAGGTATTTCGGATCCAACTAATGAAAAACTGTTTTTT
cdr3_aa: CASSQSRGISDPTNEKLFF
j_call: TRBJ1-4
clone_size: NA
v_call: TRBV4-1
d_call: NA

cdr3_nt: TGTGCCAGCAGCTTAGATGGTAGCGGACTGGGAACCCAGTACTTC
cdr3_aa: CASSLDGSGLGTQYF
j_call: TRBJ2-5
clone_size: NA
v_call: TRBV11-2
d_call: NA

cdr3_nt: TGTGCCTATGGGGGCGCGGGCTATGGCTACACCTTC
cdr3_aa: CAYGGAGYGYTF
j_call: TRBJ1-2
clone_size: NA
v_call: TRBV7-9
d_call: NA

cdr3_nt: TGCGCCAGCAGCCAAGGACTAGCGGGCAACTCCTACGAGCAGTACTTC
cdr3_aa: CASSQGLAGNSYEQYF
j_call: TRBJ2-7
clone_size: NA
v_call: TRBV4-3
d_call: TRBD2

cdr3_nt: TGTGCCAGCAGTACACCGGGACAGGGGGCCTACGAGCAGTACTTC
cdr3_aa: CASSTPGQGAYEQYF
j_call: TRBJ2-7
clone_size: NA
v_call: TRBV28
d_call: TRBD1

cdr3_nt: TGTGCCAGCAGTGAGACAGGGTCCTACAATGAGCAGTTCTTC
cdr3_aa: CASSETGSYNEQFF
j_call: TRBJ2-1
clone_size: NA
v_call: TRBV2
d_call: TRBD1

cdr3_nt: TGTGCCAGCAGCCCGCAAATACGGGCTCCCCGGACAGACCAAGAGACCCAGTACTTC
cdr3_aa: CASSPQIRAPRTDQETQYF
j_call: TRBJ2-5
clone_size: once
v_call: TRBV7-2
d_call: NA

cdr3_nt: TGCGCCAGCAGCCAAGCCGGGACAGGCTTCACAGATACGCAGTATTTT
cdr3_aa: CASSQAGTGFTDTQYF
j_call: TRBJ2-3
clone_size: NA
v_call: TRBV4-3
d_call: TRBD1

cdr3_nt: TGCAGTGCTAGTAAGCGGGTCCTCTACGAGCAGTACTTC
cdr3_aa: CSASKRVLYEQYF
j_call: TRBJ2-7
clone_size: NA
v_call: TRBV20-1
d_call: NA

cdr3_nt: TGCGCCAGCCTACGGACCGAGGGAGCCTACGAGCAGTACTTC
cdr3_aa: CASLRTEGAYEQYF
j_call: TRBJ2-7
clone_size: NA
v_call: TRBV5-1
d_call: NA

cdr3_nt: TGTGCCAGCAGCTTGTCCTACGGAGATACGCAGTATTTT
cdr3_aa: CASSLSYGDTQYF
j_call: TRBJ2-3
clone_size: NA
v_call: TRBV11-2
d_call: NA

cdr3_nt: TGTGCCAGTTTGGGGAGCGGAAACACCATATATTTT
cdr3_aa: CASLGSGNTIYF
j_call: TRBJ1-3
clone_size: NA
v_call: TRBV27
d_call: NA

cdr3_nt: TGTGCCTGGAGGAATACAGGGGCTTGGTCCACTGAAGCTTTCTTT
cdr3_aa: CAWRNTGAWSTEAFF
j_call: TRBJ1-1
clone_size: NA
v_call: TRBV30
d_call: TRBD1

cdr3_nt: TGTGCCAGCAGCGGGGGACTAGCGGCCCCCTACAATGAGCAGTTCTTC
cdr3_aa: CASSGGLAAPYNEQFF
j_call: TRBJ2-1
clone_size: NA
v_call: TRBV9
d_call: TRBD2

cdr3_nt: TGTGCCAGCGACAGGGAACCTCGGGACACCATATATTTT
cdr3_aa: CASDREPRDTIYF
j_call: TRBJ1-3
clone_size: few
v_call: TRBV12-3/TRBV12-4
d_call: TRBD1

cdr3_nt: TGTGCCAGTAATAAGGACAGGGGGGGTAATCAGCCCCAGCATTTT
cdr3_aa: CASNKDRGGNQPQHF
j_call: TRBJ1-5
clone_size: NA
v_call: TRBV19
d_call: TRBD1

cdr3_nt: TGCGCCAGCAGTCCGGATTTAGCGGGACCTAACAATGAGCAGTTCTTC
cdr3_aa: CASSPDLAGPNNEQFF
j_call: TRBJ2-1
clone_size: NA
v_call: TRBV10-1
d_call: TRBD2

cdr3_nt: TGTGCCAGCAGCGTGGGGGACAAGAACTACGAGCAGTACTTC
cdr3_aa: CASSVGDKNYEQYF
j_call: TRBJ2-7
clone_size: once
v_call: TRBV5-6
d_call: NA